This T cell receptor beta chain derives from a study of identical twins. General study points: With beta out-of-frame sequences, excess sharing by twins was weaker. Shared out-of-frame alpha sequences (those common to twins) showed excess low generation probability.

Comments on this clonotype: Its matching antigen is unknown.

TCRdb called the 5' RACE reads again in MiXCR, with one record for every CDR3 protein. The sample contains some 570,000 distinct CDR3 sequences, approximately 20% of which appear only once. The germline CDR1 and CDR2 sequences are SNHLY and FYNNEI. This CDR3 region has 14 residues. V gave up 4 bases and J gave up 6 bases; unmatched junction bases: 6. The data were also submitted as part of a second study, on yellow fever vaccine responses in identical twins.

This chain connects TRBV2 to TRBJ2-1; TRBD2 matches 7 bases. Input material: CD4+ T cells sorted from blood. This clonotype originated in a woman younger than 35 in good health. This CDR3 is CASSGTGTINEQFF. In nucleotides, the CDR3 is TGTGCCAGCAGTGGGACCGGGACTATCAATGAGCAGTTCTTC.